The 20 T cell receptor beta chains below all came from one sample that was sequenced in a study of blood T cell repertoires in COVID-19. Profiling relied on immunoSEQ multiplex PCR, and the TCRdb table lists in-frame clones only, not all of them. Here the sample spans hundreds of thousands of clones, about nine tenths being singletons. The source material was PBMCs or T cells enriched from blood (not recorded which). Every receptor here comes from a man in his sixties who had recovered from COVID-19.

The chain combines TRBV7-6 with TRBJ2-2; 8 bases match TRBD1. CDR3 length equals 17 residues. Per the germline V gene, CDR1 is SGHVS and CDR2 is FNYEAQ. The V and J ends lost 5 bases and 3 bases, in that order; junction bases with no gene match: 11. The CDR3 DNA reads as TGTGCCAGCAGCCCCGTGGGGACAGGTGTTTACACCGGGGAGCTGTTTTTT. This codes for CASSPVGTGVYTGELFF.

The genes are TRBV6-5 and TRBJ2-2; D gene uncertain. V was shortened by 7 bases and J by 5 bases, with 11 bases between the two germline ends. The CDR3 spans 13 residues. Germline lookup yields CDR1 MNHEY and CDR2 SVGAGI. The CDR3: CASIIPRTGELFF. CDR3 in DNA: TGTGCCAGCATTATTCCGCGGACCGGGGAGCTGTTTTTT.

In its sample, this clone was seen many times. The J gene is TRBJ2-7, the V gene TRBV24-1; D might be TRBD1 (6 bases). The CDR3 extends over 11 amino acids. Germline CDR1 and CDR2: KGHDR and SFDVKD. V lost 5 bases and J 11 bases, leaving 12 bases between the germline ends. The CDR3 nucleotides are TGTGCCACCAGTGCTGGGACATATAAGTACTTC. It encodes CATSAGTYKYF.

This CDR3 reads CASTVGTGTEAFF. The DNA of the CDR3 is TGTGCCAGCACCGTCGGGACAGGGACTGAAGCTTTCTTT. V gene TRBV2 combines with J gene TRBJ1-1, with 9 bases matching TRBD1. V was clipped by 7 bases and J by 5 bases; unmatched bases: 5. This CDR3 is 13 amino acids long. Germline CDR1 reads SNHLY; CDR2 reads FYNNEI.

This chain links TRBV11-2 with TRBJ1-1, with unresolved D. This CDR3 has 12 amino acids. The germline V gene has CDR1 SGHAT and CDR2 FQNNGV. Trimming cost V 3 bases and J 2 bases, with 4 bases left between them. CDR3 DNA sequence: TGTGCCAGCAGCTTGACTAACACTGAAGCTTTCTTT. This gives the protein CASSLTNTEAFF.

The chain recombines TRBV19 with TRBJ2-5, with TRBD1 identical over 7 bases. The CDR3 spans 13 residues. Trimming cost V 7 bases and J 5 bases; bases outside gene matches: 7. Germline V gene data show CDR1 as LNHDA and CDR2 as SQIVND (reference sequence). The CDR3 reads CASNPGGRETQYF. CDR3 DNA sequence: TGTGCCAGTAATCCAGGGGGACGGGAGACCCAGTACTTC.

This clone was counted between two and nine times. CDR3 DNA: TGTGCCAGCTCACCGGGGACACGGGTCGCTGAAGCTTTCTTT. Translation gives CASSPGTRVAEAFF. The rearrangement uses TRBV18 and TRBJ1-1, with TRBD1 as a possible D gene (6 bases). Germline V gives CDR1 KGHSH, CDR2 LQKENI. Trimming pared 3 bases from V and 6 bases from J, leaving 14 bases between. The CDR3 has 14 residues.

This rearrangement joins TRBV7-9 to TRBJ1-1; D is unresolved. This CDR3 has 11 amino acids. V was cut by 2 bases and J by 11 bases, with 9 bases left in between. Germline assignment: CDR1 SEHNR and CDR2 FQNEAQ (reference sequence). CDR3 region: CASSLQWWAFF. The DNA for the CDR3 is TGTGCCAGCAGCTTACAGTGGTGGGCTTTCTTT.

This clone was seen more than once but under ten times. The chain has TRBV10-2 and TRBJ2-5, with TRBD2 identical over 9 bases. V shed 5 bases, J shed 5 bases, and the junction held 9 bases outside the gene matches. This CDR3 contains 15 residues. The germline V gene has CDR1 WSHSY and CDR2 SAAADI. Here the CDR3 DNA reads TGCGCCAGCAGTCCGGGACTAGCTCGAGGGGAGACCCAGTACTTC. This gives the protein CASSPGLARGETQYF.

The chain employs TRBV9 and TRBJ1-1; tentatively, D is TRBD1 (6 bases). V lost 4 bases to trimming and J lost 4 bases, with 14 bases between them. The germline V gene encodes CDR1 SGDLS and CDR2 YYNGEE. The CDR3 runs to 14 residues. CDR3 amino acids: CASSPPQGITEAFF. CDR3 bases: TGTGCCAGCAGCCCTCCACAGGGTATCACTGAAGCTTTCTTT.

J is TRBJ2-7 and V is TRBV12-5, with TRBD1 as a possible D gene (5 bases). Germline CDR1 and CDR2: LGHNT and FRNRAP. The CDR3 is made up of 13 amino acids. V shed 6 bases and J shed 0 bases, with 9 bases lying between them. CDR3 residues: CASGTTVSYEQYF. In DNA, the CDR3 is TGTGCTAGTGGAACGACAGTCTCCTACGAGCAGTACTTC.

The sample holds one count of this clone. The chain uses TRBV4-2 and TRBJ1-5; tentatively, D is TRBD1 (6 bases). Germline V gene data show CDR1 as LGHNA and CDR2 as YNFKEQ. V was shortened by 0 bases and J by 1 base, with 13 bases between the two germline ends. This CDR3 has 17 residues. The chain's CDR3 is CASSQEGLTGSNQPQHF. The CDR3 nucleotides are TGTGCCAGCAGCCAAGAGGGGCTAACAGGGAGCAATCAGCCCCAGCATTTT.

The chain couples TRBV10-2 to TRBJ1-5, with 7 positions matching TRBD1. J was trimmed by 3 bases and V by 2 bases; bases with no gene match: 7. The CDR3 is 16 amino acids. CDR1 and CDR2 (germline): WSHSY, SAAADI. CDR3: CASSEPPTGHNQPQHF. The CDR3 bases are TGCGCCAGCAGTGAGCCTCCGACAGGGCACAATCAGCCCCAGCATTTT.

This chain uses TRBV7-2 with TRBJ2-1, with 10 bases lining up with TRBD2. This CDR3 is built from 15 residues. Germline loops: CDR1 SGHTA, CDR2 FQGNSA. V lost 3 bases and J lost 4; bases outside the gene matches: 3. CDR3 nucleotide sequence: TGTGCCAGCAGCTTGGAGCGGGGGGGTTACAATGAGCAGTTCTTC. It is translated as CASSLERGGYNEQFF.

This sequence joins TRBV4-2 and TRBJ2-5; possible D gene TRBD2, 5 bases. Germline CDR1 is LGHNA and CDR2 is YNFKEQ. V gave up 1 base and J gave up 5 bases, with 8 bases separating them. CDR3 length: 13 residues. The CDR3 DNA reads TGTGCCAGCAGCCAAGGCACGGGGGAGACCCAGTACTTC. The encoded protein is CASSQGTGETQYF.

The V and J genes are TRBV6-5 and TRBJ2-7, with D possibly being TRBD1 (5 bases). The CDR3 length is 14 residues. Trimming took off 6 bases at V and 2 bases at J, with 14 bases between the two ends. Germline V gene data show CDR1 as MNHEY and CDR2 as SVGAGI. Here the CDR3 DNA reads TGTGCCAGCAGCTCCGGACAAGCTCCCTACGAGCAGTACTTC. The encoded protein is CASSSGQAPYEQYF.

The genes are TRBV4-1 and TRBJ2-1; D is unresolved. This CDR3 comprises 15 residues. With 0 bases removed from V and 7 bases from J, the gap between germline ends came to 13 bases. Germline CDR1 is MGHRA and CDR2 is YSYEKL. The CDR3 DNA reads as TGCGCCAGCAGCCAAGACCACCGAAGCGCAAATGAGCAGTTCTTC. Encoded protein: CASSQDHRSANEQFF.

The chain recombines TRBV10-3 with TRBJ2-3, with 14 nucleotides matching TRBD2. Per germline, CDR1 ENHRY and CDR2 SYGVKD. CDR3 length: 14 residues. The V gene end was trimmed by 9 bases and the J gene end by 4 bases; junction bases not matched to a gene: 3. The CDR3 region is CAIGTSGSADTQYF. The CDR3 coding sequence is TGTGCCATAGGGACTAGCGGGAGTGCAGATACGCAGTATTTT.

V usage is TRBV5-6 and J usage is TRBJ2-6; D gene unclear. V was pared by 4 bases and J by 0 bases, with 8 bases between. The CDR3 runs 15 residues. Germline CDR1 and CDR2: SGHDT and YYEEEE. The chain's CDR3 is CASSKSDSGANVLTF. CDR3 DNA sequence: TGTGCCAGCAGCAAGTCAGACTCTGGGGCCAACGTCCTGACTTTC.

This chain uses TRBV4-1 with TRBJ1-3, with 7 bases identical to TRBD1. Germline V gene data show CDR1 as MGHRA and CDR2 as YSYEKL. J was trimmed by 0 bases and V by 1 base; bases with no gene match: 9. The CDR3 has 18 residues. CDR3 sequence: CASSQGLTGPSSGNTIYF. The CDR3 nucleotides are TGCGCCAGCAGCCAAGGGCTGACAGGGCCCTCCTCTGGAAACACCATATATTTT.